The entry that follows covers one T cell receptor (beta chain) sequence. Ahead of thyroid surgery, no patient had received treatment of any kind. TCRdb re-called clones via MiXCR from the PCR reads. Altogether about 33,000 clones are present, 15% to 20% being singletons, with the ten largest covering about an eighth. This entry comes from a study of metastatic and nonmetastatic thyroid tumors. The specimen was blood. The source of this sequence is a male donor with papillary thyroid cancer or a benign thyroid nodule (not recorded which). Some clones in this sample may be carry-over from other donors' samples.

CDR3 DNA: TGTGCCAGCAGCCCTCGGGGACAGGGGAGAAATGAGCAGTTCTTC. Encoded protein: CASSPRGQGRNEQFF. This chain links TRBV11-1 with TRBJ2-1; TRBD1 matches at 10 bases. The germline V gene has CDR1 SGHAT and CDR2 FQDESV (reference sequence). The CDR3 is 15 residues long. Trimming at V came to 5 bases and at J to 7 bases, leaving 8 bases not matched to a gene.